This T cell receptor (beta chain) is from a study of cytomegalovirus exposure and HLA in healthy donors (TCRdb year 2017). Notes on the research overall: An earlier analysis of fewer than 750 of the donors reported about 280 Gb of sequence data and 90 million to 120 million unique TCR beta sequences obtained from about 170 million T cells. To decide whether each TCR beta V gene segment behaved as functional or pseudogenic, an earlier analysis of some 580 of the donors relied on high-throughput TCR beta sequencing. An early release that covered about 600 HLA-typed donors contained approximately 300 gigabases of sequencing data and roughly 84 million unique TCR sequences. The T cell repertoires of roughly 660 subjects were profiled by immunosequencing and related to cytomegalovirus serostatus. In addition to the first cohort of several hundred subjects, a separate validation cohort of 120 different subjects was used. A later genetic analysis used genome-wide SNP genotypes for about 65% of the roughly 670 donors, treating that subset as a discovery cohort. The number of typed donors differed by locus: roughly 629-630 for A, B, C, DRB1 and DQB1; 500 to 550 for DQA1; 606 for DPA1; and roughly 490 for DPB1. The study combined high-throughput TCR immunosequencing, statistical association of individual TCRs with disease status, and machine learning to predict cytomegalovirus infection status. Class I and class II HLA loci were covered by the typing at four-digit resolution. About five DR-DQ haplotypes were treated as single units for association and clustering because of strong linkage in the cohort. The aim of the study was to test whether cataloging public T cell receptors could identify signatures of past pathogen exposure. In a later analysis, previously published TCR beta repertoires from fewer than 750 donors were re-analyzed and high-resolution HLA genotyping was added so that TCR occurrence patterns could be studied. Among the roughly 400 genotyped donors, 75% to 90% belonged to the genetic ancestry cluster associated with self-reported Caucasian donors. Among roughly 400 genotyped donors of the cohort, an average of about 220,000 unique TCR beta nucleotide sequences was sequenced per donor, of which roughly 17% were non-productive. Rather than using new phenotypic data, the later analysis identified candidate immune exposures from TCR beta sequences and from how often those sequences occurred across donors. Donor age, sex, ethnicity and CMV serostatus were compiled together with the repertoire data. All discovery cohort repertoires had been generated using a single sequencing platform.

General findings and caveats noted by the study authors: In an earlier analysis of approximately 600 of the donors, most TCR beta V segments were observed in productive rearrangements about 87% or about 30% of the time, broadly matching IMGT annotations. In a later analysis, several top co-occurrence clusters were reported to appear linked to parvovirus B19, influenza, CMV and Epstein-Barr virus. Sequencing depth was assumed to be roughly uniform across donors in the presence/absence analyses, though that assumption may not hold. A later genetic analysis associated a missense DCLRE1C variant with V-gene and J-gene trimming of TCR beta chains, and an independent cohort replicated the association. Strong co-occurrence of HLA alleles, especially DR and DQ, made assigning TCR associations to individual alleles difficult. While some public TCRs were present in many individuals, most TCR sequences turned up only very rarely across donors. In a later analysis, the rate of TCR association differed among HLA loci, with DRB1 alleles having the most associated TCRs and HLA-C alleles having the fewest. Immune exposure information for the cohort was limited to CMV serostatus. The classifier was reported to diagnose cytomegalovirus status with high specificity and sensitivity in both the original cohort and the validation cohort. In a later analysis, HLA-associated TCR beta chains showed more clonal expansion and lower generation probabilities than non-associated chains that were equally common. It was suggested by the authors that the approach could potentially be generalized to other disease states and immunological phenotypes. This cohort had only TCR beta chains sequenced, and the lack of alpha or paired-chain data limited which features could be detected. A further reported finding was that TCR beta sequences accurately predicted the HLA-A and HLA-B alleles for most subjects in the first cohort. At a false discovery rate of 0.05, a later analysis linked under 20,000 TCR beta sequences to specific HLA alleles. Because counts were too low, about 15 rarely observed V segments, including chromosome 9 orphons, were left out of the earlier analysis of several hundred of the donors. Compared with the roughly 670-donor mean, donors in an Asian-associated ancestry cluster had fewer N-insertions in productive TCRs, according to a later genetic analysis. Correlated functional status among segregating V segments might reflect linkage disequilibrium, but an unknown experimental factor could not be ruled out. The study listed over 150 TCR beta chains as associated with cytomegalovirus. According to a later analysis, most CMV-associated TCR beta chains appeared to be HLA-restricted, and the HLA associations seemed to be driven largely by CMV exposure. Because HLA typing was missing for some donors at each locus, association tests included only the typed subset. A cluster of highly shared sequence variants was judged likely to be a technical artifact of the sequencing pipeline. In vitro tests confirmed that a few of the cytomegalovirus-associated TCR beta chains recognize cytomegalovirus antigens.

This clone appeared a single time. Its antigen is still unknown. Base qualities are not provided; no much larger clone lies one nucleotide away. The method behind the library was the immunoSEQ multiplex PCR assay. For the multiplex PCR, a mixture combining 60 forward primers for TCR Vbeta segments and 13 reverse primers for TCR Jbeta segments was used. A multiplex PCR assay on genomic DNA amplified the CDR3 region of rearranged TCR beta genes. Amplified TCR beta libraries were sequenced as 87-base-pair reads on the Illumina HiSeq System. Concerning the study's data processing: A later analysis tallied around 82 million unique TCR beta chains across the 640 or so repertoires, and approximately 12 million of those chains were shared by two or more donors. Raw reads were error-corrected and collapsed into unique sequences with a nearest-neighbor algorithm that merged closely related sequences to remove PCR and sequencing errors. CDR3 sequences were aligned to IMGT reference sequences to assign V, D and J gene segments. Each retained sequence needed at least a six-nucleotide match to both a V gene segment and a J gene segment. Rearrangements were called productive when the CDR3 lacked stop codons and stayed in frame with V and J; all others were non-productive. Following IMGT convention, CDR3 was defined as the stretch from the second conserved V-encoded cysteine to the conserved J-encoded phenylalanine. In an earlier analysis of around 640 of the donors, sequences lacking an unambiguous match to a single V gene segment were excluded. In an earlier analysis of roughly 600 of the donors, a V segment was called functional when productive rearrangements were above 56.7%, and segregating when the standard deviation between donors exceeded 5%. A statistical classification framework was developed to diagnose cytomegalovirus status using the catalog of TCR beta chain sequences. In a later analysis, TCR nucleotide sequences were compared against IMGT/GENE-DB human TR gene sequences so that V and J genes could be assigned. Using the TCRdist pipeline, a later analysis assigned CDR3 sequences along with most-parsimonious VDJ recombination scenarios. In a later analysis, each TCR beta chain was defined by its CDR3 amino acid sequence together with its V-gene family, and reads lacking a unique V-gene family were excluded. A later analysis removed 500 to 600 highly shared, low-generation-probability nucleotide sequences to deal with suspected cross-contamination and a sequencing artifact. A later analysis calculated a clonal expansion index for each public chain from normalized within-repertoire ranks of inferred template counts. In a later analysis, generation probabilities were computed with a VDJ recombination model fitted to out-of-frame rearrangements, and the resulting probabilities were checked against IGoR. Hypergeometric tests were used in a later analysis to score TCR-TCR, TCR-HLA and TCR-CMV co-occurrence, with a repertoire-size bias correction applied to the TCR pairs. False discovery rates were estimated in a later analysis by permuting HLA or CMV assignments 20 times. In a later analysis, co-occurring TCRs were grouped using DBSCAN, and TCRdist sequence similarity was added for clustering within HLA-allele-positive subsets. Repertoires with fewer than 30,000 or more than 120,000 public chains were left out of co-occurrence clustering, as were about five repertoires with anomalous nucleotide sharing. Here the immuneACCESS table is served through TCRdb, limited to in-frame sequences with V and J called. Missing clones are a known gap in these copies; in checked studies unresolved V genes cover under half, and the rest lacks a known reason. From that table come the V and J calls and clone size; the DNA was used to work out D and trimming. A total of about 150,000 clones appear in this sample, roughly 70% of them only once. Approximately 6.8% of the sample is held by the ten biggest clonotypes.

The cohort was made up of around 720 healthy bone marrow donors. Cohort members were all nominally healthy when sampled, although unrecorded immune exposures were likely present. The donor was CMV seronegative and was included in the group of a few hundred seronegative cohort members. A peripheral blood sample was collected from each donor, and TCR beta sequencing was performed on peripheral blood mononuclear cells. Genomic DNA was extracted from the blood cell samples with the Qiagen DNeasy Blood Extraction Kit. This receptor was identified in a man aged 30 to 45 in good health and CMV-seronegative. The sequencing sample was made of PBMCs.

The DNA sequence is TGTGCCAGCAGGGGGACGGAGGCGGGAGGCTACACCTTC. This yields the protein CASRGTEAGGYTF. In this chain, TRBV28 is recombined with TRBJ1-2; the D segment could be TRBD1, given 5 matching bases. Taken from the germline V gene, the CDR1 and CDR2 loops are MDHEN and SYDVKM. The CDR3 starts with the cysteine, ends with the phenylalanine, and has 13 residues. Just CDR3 DNA is preserved here, 39 bases in frame from base 1. V loses 6 bases, J loses 8 bases, and the germline ends lie 16 bases apart.